Listed below are T cell receptor beta chains from one sample, sequenced in a study of T cells after yellow fever vaccination. TCRdb re-called the 5' RACE reads through MiXCR, storing one row per CDR3 protein. The sample has 610,000 or so distinct CDR3 sequences; more than 9% are singletons. Sample: PBMCs, taken on the day of the yellow fever booster vaccination. These receptors were collected from a man aged 25-45 years who received the YFV17D yellow fever vaccine. Each CDR3 is given with its conserved first and last residue. The order of the fields is J gene, clone size, D gene, V gene, CDR3 protein, CDR3 DNA. D genes are given only for firm matches. Where a row states a size, it is once, few, many or the class of an expanded clone; other rows omit it.

TRBJ1-2,.,.,TRBV5-5,CASSFLQGPYGYTF,TGTGCCAGCAGCTTCTTACAGGGCCCCTATGGCTACACCTTC
TRBJ1-5,few,TRBD1,TRBV20-1,CSASTGQGHQPQHF,TGCAGTGCTTCAACGGGACAGGGTCATCAGCCCCAGCATTTT
TRBJ2-7,few,TRBD2,TRBV4-2,CASSQDAGGGGEQYF,TGTGCCAGCAGCCAAGACGCGGGAGGAGGGGGTGAGCAGTACTTC
TRBJ2-1,.,.,TRBV29-1,CSVVVTGSYNEQFF,TGCAGCGTTGTGGTTACGGGCTCCTACAATGAGCAGTTCTTC
TRBJ2-1,.,.,TRBV10-3,CATKSGASYNEQFF,TGTGCCACCAAGAGCGGAGCGTCCTACAATGAGCAGTTCTTC
TRBJ1-2,.,.,TRBV6-1,CASSENGRQGYTF,TGTGCCAGCAGTGAAAACGGAAGGCAAGGCTACACCTTC
TRBJ2-5,.,.,TRBV5-4,CASSTDSQETQYF,TGTGCCAGCAGCACGGACTCCCAAGAGACCCAGTACTTC
TRBJ2-4,.,.,TRBV6-1,CATQGTFKNIQYF,TGTGCCACCCAGGGGACCTTCAAAAACATTCAGTACTTC
TRBJ2-7,.,TRBD1,TRBV11-3,CASSHGQGIEQYF,TGTGCCAGCAGTCACGGACAGGGGATAGAGCAGTACTTC
TRBJ2-2,few,.,TRBV5-1,CASSFQSQGAGELFF,TGCGCCAGCAGCTTCCAGTCTCAGGGAGCCGGGGAGCTGTTTTTT
TRBJ2-7,few,.,TRBV5-1,CASSLGLTPLEEQYF,TGCGCCAGCAGCTTGGGCCTAACCCCCCTCGAGGAGCAGTACTTC
TRBJ1-1,few,.,TRBV21-1,CASSKEEGKNTEAFF,TGTGCCAGCAGCAAAGAAGAGGGCAAGAACACTGAAGCTTTCTTT
TRBJ2-3,few,TRBD1,TRBV9,CASSVGLGTGGSQRLDTQYF,TGTGCCAGCAGCGTAGGGCTCGGGACAGGGGGGAGCCAAAGGTTAGATACGCAGTATTTT
TRBJ1-2,.,.,TRBV5-1,CASSLEGQLGGYTF,TGCGCCAGCAGCTTGGAAGGGCAACTTGGTGGCTACACCTTC
TRBJ2-3,.,TRBD1,TRBV2,CAISLITGTGYTDTQYF,TGTGCCATCAGCCTAATAACCGGGACAGGGTACACAGATACGCAGTATTTT
TRBJ1-1,.,TRBD1,TRBV7-2,CASSFRRRTGITEAFF,TGTGCCAGCAGCTTTCGCAGGAGGACAGGGATCACTGAAGCTTTCTTT
TRBJ2-1,few,TRBD2,TRBV12-3/TRBV12-4,CASSPRVAGNNEQFF,TGTGCCAGCAGTCCCCGGGTAGCGGGAAACAATGAGCAGTTCTTC